This T cell receptor (beta chain) originates from a study of tumor-infiltrating lymphocytes in primary liver carcinoma. Overall study findings and caveats: Researchers found tumor-adjacent and tumor-blood pairs overlapped less than tumor region pairs.

Per the germline V gene, CDR1 is KGHSH and CDR2 is LQKENI. The CDR3 loop spans 12 amino acids. The blood RNA (from unsorted whole blood) was obtained, and germline DNA was also extracted. On this clonotype itself: The target antigen is unknown. The junction does not match germline at one end; this may be a read error.

Starting from approximately 470 ng of total RNA, TCR beta cDNA was produced with a primer in the constant region. ARM-PCR, slightly modified, supplied the TCR beta libraries through three nested multiplex PCR rounds. The first two PCR rounds, nine to ten cycles each, used TRBV1-TRBV30 forward primers and a C-beta reverse primer. Via MiXCR, TCRdb re-called the multiplex PCR reads, giving one row per CDR3 protein. The sample has about 210,000 distinct CDR3 sequences; roughly two thirds are singletons. The V and J genes are TRBV18 and TRBJ2-7; D ambiguous. Sequencing was done on a sample of peripheral blood. The sequence came from a woman aged 60-70 years with primary liver carcinoma and hepatitis B virus infection. In nucleotides, the CDR3 is TGTGCCAGCTCACCCACTACCTACGAGCAGTATTTC. Translated: CASSPTTYEQYF.